This T cell receptor (beta chain) was recovered during a study of T cell responses to AZD1222 COVID-19 vaccine. This CDR3 is built from 10 residues. CDR1 and CDR2 (germline): MNHNY, SVGAGI (reference sequence). Trimming took 8 bases from V and 1 from J, leaving 2 bases between them. Repertoires were generated with immunoSEQ multiplex PCR, while TCRdb's copy carries only in-frame clones and drops some. In the table there are roughly 130,000 clones, 91% of which are singletons. Sample: peripheral blood, taken on day 0 of AZD1222 vaccination. The receptor was isolated from an adult in good health. The rearrangement joins TRBV6-6 to TRBJ1-1; the D is unclear. CDR3 protein: CASRNTEAFF. CDR3 bases: TGTGCCAGCCGGAACACTGAAGCTTTCTTT.